These 8 T cell receptor beta chains share one sample of origin, sequenced in a study of T cell changes during pregnancy in multiple sclerosis. Assay: immunoSEQ multiplex PCR; the TCRdb copy retains only in-frame clones and omits some. This sample has about 54,000 clones, with about 91% found just once. The starting material was peripheral blood, obtained after pregnancy. These receptors were taken from a female donor in good health, enrolled as a control in a pregnancy study.

This rearrangement joins TRBV18 to TRBJ1-2; 7 nucleotides line up with TRBD1. The CDR3 contains 14 residues. The trim removed 4 bases at V and 5 bases at J, leaving 7 bases unmatched. Looked up from germline, CDR1 is KGHSH and CDR2 is LQKENI. The CDR3 DNA sequence: TGTGCCAGCTCACGTACAGGGGAGAGATATGGCTACACCTTC. This encodes CASSRTGERYGYTF.

The chain has TRBV19 and TRBJ1-2; 7 nucleotides line up with TRBD1. The CDR3 is made up of 14 amino acids. CDR1 is LNHDA and CDR2 is SQIVND in the germline V gene (reference sequence). Unmatched junction bases numbered 6, after V lost 5 bases and J lost 3 bases. The CDR3 loop is CASSPDREDYGYTF. The DNA of the CDR3 is TGTGCCAGTAGTCCTGACAGGGAGGACTATGGCTACACCTTC.

The chain couples TRBV6-6 to TRBJ1-6; D ambiguous. Trimming pared 2 bases from V and 9 bases from J, leaving 5 bases between. Germline V lookup: CDR1 MNHNY, CDR2 SVGAGI (reference sequence). The CDR3 spans 12 residues. CDR3 DNA sequence: TGTGCCAGCAGTTACGAGGGTTCACCCCTCCACTTT. It codes for CASSYEGSPLHF.

The rearrangement joins TRBV5-1 to TRBJ2-5; 16 bases are shared with TRBD2. Germline values: CDR1 SGHRS, CDR2 YFSETQ. The CDR3 runs to 16 residues. Losses at the gene ends were 4 bases for V and 2 bases for J; bases not matched to a gene: 2. DNA of the CDR3: TGCGCCAGCAGCCCGGGACTAGCGGGGGGGCAAGAGACCCAGTACTTC. It codes for CASSPGLAGGQETQYF.

The rearrangement joins TRBV10-3 to TRBJ2-7, with a possible D match to TRBD1 (6 bases). Germline CDR1 and CDR2: ENHRY and SYGVKD. The CDR3 totals 14 residues. V was clipped by 2 bases and J by 0 bases, with 8 bases between them. The CDR3 DNA reads TGTGCCATCAGTGAGATGGACAGCTCCTACGAGCAGTACTTC. Protein: CAISEMDSSYEQYF.

As concerns this clone: The same CDR3 arises from other DNA sequences in this sample as well. The chain employs TRBV6-1 and TRBJ1-1; D uncertain. Germline CDR1 is MNHNS and CDR2 is SASEGT. CDR3 size: 13 residues. The V end lost 6 bases, the J end lost 2 bases, and 10 bases lay between the germline ends. Here the CDR3 DNA reads TGTGCCAGCAGGGCGACTCTAAACACTGAAGCTTTCTTT. Translated: CASRATLNTEAFF.

CDR3 DNA: TGCGCCAGCAGCTTGGCCGTCAGGTCTCACGAGCAGTACTTC. As protein: CASSLAVRSHEQYF. V and J are TRBV5-1 and TRBJ2-7; the D is unclear. Trimming pared 0 bases from V and 5 bases from J, leaving 12 bases between. The germline gives CDR1 SGHRS, CDR2 YFSETQ. This CDR3 comprises 14 residues. The full variable domain, with the rest looked up from reference TRBV5-1 and TRBJ2-7, is KAGVTQTPRYLIKTRGQQVTLSCSPISGHRSVSWYQQTPGQGLQFLFEYFSETQRNKGNFPGRFSGRQFSNSRSEMNVSTLELGDSALYLCASSLAVRSHEQYFGPGTRLTVT.

The chain couples TRBV6-4 to TRBJ2-3; 7 nucleotides line up with TRBD1. The CDR3 spans 15 residues. Germline V gene lookup returns CDR1 MRHNA and CDR2 SNTAGT. Unmatched junction bases numbered 5, after V lost 3 bases and J lost 2 bases. DNA for the CDR3: TGTGCCAGCAGTGAGGGGACAGCCCACACAGATACGCAGTATTTT. It yields the protein CASSEGTAHTDTQYF.